A single sample is the source of the 18 T cell receptor beta chains below, sequenced in a study of CD8+ T cells in alopecia areata. TCR sequencing used cDNA made by reverse transcription of extracted RNA. The protocol was immunoSEQ multiplex PCR, while the TCRdb copy is restricted to in-frame clones and leaves out a portion. The table has a few hundred thousand clones, over 40% seen once. As to treatment: oral pan-JAK inhibitor, 5-10 mg twice daily. The sample here was CD4+ T cells sorted from blood, taken at approximately week 39, from a patient treated with tofacitinib. The receptors shown here come from a human donor with alopecia areata.

This chain connects TRBV5-1 to TRBJ1-5; no clear D gene. CDR3 length: 13 residues. The germline CDR1 and CDR2 sequences are SGHRS and YFSETQ. V was clipped by 4 bases and J by 4 bases, with 9 bases between them. CDR3 in amino acids: CASSIGRNQPQHF. CDR3 DNA: TGCGCCAGCAGCATCGGCCGGAATCAGCCCCAGCATTTT.

This clone was found a few times. The CDR3 region is CASSVASAETQYF. As DNA, the CDR3 is TGTGCCAGCAGCGTAGCTTCTGCGGAGACCCAGTACTTC. The gene calls are TRBV9 and TRBJ2-5, with D hard to call. This CDR3 is built from 13 residues. Germline V gives CDR1 SGDLS, CDR2 YYNGEE. The ends were cut back, 0 bases at V and 5 bases at J, with 8 bases in the middle.

This clone has only a few counts. V and J are TRBV30 and TRBJ1-1; D not resolved. The CDR3 has 14 residues. Trimming left V 3 bases short and J 0 bases short, with 11 bases between. Germline values: CDR1 GTSNPN, CDR2 SVGIG (reference sequence). CDR3 in DNA: TGTGCCTGGAGGCGGTCTAGCATGAACACTGAAGCTTTCTTT. Its protein is CAWRRSSMNTEAFF.

This chain connects TRBV9 to TRBJ2-1, with D tentatively TRBD1 or TRBD2 (5 bases each). The germline gives CDR1 SGDLS, CDR2 YYNGEE. There are 16 residues in the CDR3. V was cut by 0 bases and J by 4 bases, with 14 bases left in between. The CDR3 DNA follows: TGTGCCAGCAGCGTAGGATCTCGGGGCAGTTACAATGAGCAGTTCTTC. This translates into CASSVGSRGSYNEQFF.

This clone was seen only once. The chain is built from TRBV15 and TRBJ2-4; D might be TRBD1 (7 bases). The germline gives CDR1 LNHNV, CDR2 YYDKDF (reference sequence). The V end was cut by 5 bases, the J end by 0 bases, with 14 bases between. This CDR3 has 16 residues. The CDR3 spells CATSPRDRLAKNIQYF. The CDR3 DNA reads TGTGCCACCAGCCCGCGGGACAGACTAGCCAAAAACATTCAGTACTTC. Full variable domain (outside the CDR3, taken from reference TRBV15 and TRBJ2-4): DAMVIQNPRYQVTQFGKPVTLSCSQTLNHNVMYWYQQKSSQAPKLLFHYYDKDFNNEADTPDNFQSRRPNTSFCFLDIRSPGLGDTAMYLCATSPRDRLAKNIQYFGAGTRLSVL.

This sequence joins TRBV5-6 and TRBJ2-7; D may be TRBD1 (6 bases). Germline V gene sequence: CDR1 SGHDT, CDR2 YYEEEE. The length of the CDR3 is 15 residues. Trimming cost V 0 bases and J 3 bases, with 13 bases left between them. The CDR3 DNA reads TGTGCCAGCAGCTTGGGAATTGGCAGGGGCTACGAGCAGTACTTC. It codes for CASSLGIGRGYEQYF. The whole variable domain, remainder taken from reference TRBV5-6 and TRBJ2-7, is DAGVTQSPTHLIKTRGQQVTLRCSPKSGHDTVSWYQQALGQGPQFIFQYYEEEERQRGNFPDRFSGHQFPNYSSELNVNALLLGDSALYLCASSLGIGRGYEQYFGPGTRLTVT.

The chain carries TRBV27 and TRBJ2-1, with 13 bases lining up with TRBD2. The CDR3 is made up of 17 amino acids. Germline assignment: CDR1 MNHEY and CDR2 SMNVEV (reference sequence). J lost 0 bases, V lost 6 bases, and 5 bases had no gene match. The DNA of the CDR3 is TGTGCCAGCAGGGCGACTAGCGGGGGGAGCTCCTACAATGAGCAGTTCTTC. It encodes CASRATSGGSSYNEQFF.

V usage is TRBV25-1 and J usage is TRBJ2-5, with 9 bases lining up with TRBD1. The V segment lost 6 bases and the J segment 5 bases; nucleotides outside the gene matches: 13. There are 16 residues in the CDR3. Germline CDR1 is MGHDK and CDR2 is SYGVNS. This CDR3 is CASRRGQGGGEETQYF. Here the CDR3 DNA reads TGTGCCAGCAGAAGGGGACAGGGAGGGGGTGAGGAGACCCAGTACTTC.

J is TRBJ2-7 and V is TRBV5-6; 9 nucleotides align to TRBD1. Losses at the gene ends were 1 base for V and 3 bases for J; bases not matched to a gene: 5. Looked up from germline, CDR1 is SGHDT and CDR2 is YYEEEE. The CDR3 runs to 15 residues. CDR3 sequence: CASSLPGQGVYEQYF. DNA of the CDR3: TGTGCCAGCAGCTTGCCGGGACAGGGAGTCTACGAGCAGTACTTC.

This clone was observed many times. The genes are TRBV2 and TRBJ2-7, with a tentative D call TRBD2 (6 bases). Trimming removed 4 bases at V and 12 bases at J, with 19 bases between. Germline values: CDR1 SNHLY, CDR2 FYNNEI. This CDR3 spans 13 amino acids. CDR3 DNA: TGTGCCAGCAGTGCCCGGGGTAGCGGACTACTGTACTTC. Translating gives CASSARGSGLLYF.

The DNA of the CDR3 is TGTGCCTGGAGTCGGGGGGGCCCCTACGAGCAGTACTTC. This translates into CAWSRGGPYEQYF. This chain connects TRBV30 to TRBJ2-7; 8 nucleotides align to TRBD2. After removal of 2 bases from V and 2 bases from J, the junction contained 2 bases not matched to a gene. Looked up from germline, CDR1 is GTSNPN and CDR2 is SVGIG (reference sequence). The length of the CDR3 is 13 residues.

This clone appeared a few times. V and J are TRBV6-5 and TRBJ2-6, with a possible D match to TRBD1 (5 bases). The CDR3 contains 15 residues. Trimming removed 2 bases at V and 2 bases at J, with 7 bases between. Germline CDR1 reads MNHEY; CDR2 reads SVGAGI. The CDR3 region has the DNA TGTGCCAGCAGTTACAAAGGGGCTGGGGCCAACGTCCTGACTTTC. Protein sequence: CASSYKGAGANVLTF.

V is TRBV30 and J is TRBJ1-2, with D maybe TRBD1 (6 bases). The CDR3 runs 16 residues. Trimming left V 5 bases short and J 7 bases short, with 26 bases between. CDR1 GTSNPN and CDR2 SVGIG come from the germline V gene (reference sequence). The CDR3 sequence is CAWGGPPGPRSGGYTF. The CDR3 DNA reads TGTGCCTGGGGGGGGCCACCGGGACCGCGCTCGGGTGGCTACACCTTC.

Only a few counts were recorded for this clone. The V and J genes are TRBV29-1 and TRBJ2-4; D perhaps matches TRBD1 (6 bases). V was cut by 5 bases and J by 1 base, with 12 bases left in between. Germline V gene lookup returns CDR1 SQVTM and CDR2 ANQGSEA. The length of the CDR3 is 14 residues. CDR3 region: CSVRQDGAKNIQYF. CDR3 in DNA: TGCAGCGTTAGACAGGATGGGGCCAAAAACATTCAGTACTTC.

This clone was observed a handful of times. The J gene is TRBJ1-1, the V gene TRBV6-5, with D uncertain. The CDR3 sequence is 13 residues long. With 2 bases removed from V and 5 bases from J, the gap between germline ends came to 9 bases. The germline CDR1 and CDR2 sequences are MNHEY and SVGAGI. CDR3 amino acids: CASSYGAQTEAFF. The CDR3 DNA reads TGTGCCAGCAGTTACGGCGCTCAGACTGAAGCTTTCTTT.

This chain connects TRBV30 to TRBJ2-7, with TRBD1 identical over 9 bases. Per germline, CDR1 GTSNPN and CDR2 SVGIG (reference sequence). The length of the CDR3 is 15 residues. The V segment lost 1 base and the J segment 2 bases; nucleotides outside the gene matches: 6. The CDR3 loop reads CAWSDPGTGTYEQYF. CDR3 in DNA: TGTGCCTGGAGTGACCCCGGGACAGGGACCTACGAGCAGTACTTC.

This clone was picked up a small number of times. The J gene is TRBJ1-3, the V gene TRBV7-9; TRBD1 agrees at 8 bases. The trim removed 6 bases at V and 0 bases at J, leaving 13 bases unmatched. The CDR3 is 18 amino acids. Looked up from germline, CDR1 is SEHNR and CDR2 is FQNEAQ (reference sequence). The CDR3 DNA follows: TGTGCCAGCAGTAGAGGGACAGGCCGACTATACTCTGGAAACACCATATATTTT. This gives the protein CASSRGTGRLYSGNTIYF.

This rearrangement joins TRBV5-6 to TRBJ1-1, with D hard to call. The CDR3 loop spans 12 amino acids. Trimming took 2 bases from V and 4 from J, leaving 6 bases between them. Germline values: CDR1 SGHDT, CDR2 YYEEEE. The CDR3 DNA is TGTGCCAGCAGCTTCGAGGCCACTGAAGCTTTCTTT. Translation: CASSFEATEAFF.